This TCR beta chain was retrieved from a study of beta chain features in type 1 diabetes (dated by TCRdb to between 2017 and 2018). Regarding the research as a whole: Patients and healthy donors did not differ in mean age, gender distribution, total cell number or subset yield. The study compared the TCRB repertoires of sorted circulating CD4+ T cell subsets in recently diagnosed type 1 diabetes patients with those in matched healthy donors. Regulatory and stem cell-like memory subsets were isolated from only 8 patients and 8 healthy donors, whereas naive and central memory subsets came from all 30 or so donors. A total of under 140,000,000 sorted cells were examined across all samples, and the number of cells per subset was strongly correlated with RNA yield. Findings and caveats that apply to the study as a whole: The naive, central memory and regulatory TCRB repertoires appeared to resemble one another more closely among patients than among healthy donors. Shorter templates might have been favored by PCR, but patient and control samples were amplified and corrected together, so both groups would have been affected equally by any skew. Type 1 diabetes patients showed a moderate but significant shortening of TCRB CDR3 length in all four CD4+ subsets. Because the HLA sub-analyses included only small numbers of individuals, any influence of HLA type on TCRB rearrangement was left unresolved. Because cDNA rather than genomic DNA was sequenced, highly expressing activated cells could have been over-represented, although no difference in activation and CD3 levels was found between groups. At VDJ recombination sites, type 1 diabetes patients had fewer insertions and more deleted nucleotides, which implies abnormalities in thymic rearrangement.

A single peripheral blood draw of 95 to 150 mL on average was collected from each donor into heparinised tubes. Using a panel that included CD45RO, CCR7, CD25, CD127, CD95 and CD27, naive, central memory, regulatory and stem cell-like memory CD4+ T cells were sorted on a BD FACSAria II. Purity was above 95% for every sorted population. PBMCs were separated immediately by Lymphoprep density gradient centrifugation and were stained directly, without being cultured. So that batch effects would be minimized, each experiment stained and sorted samples in pairs, pairing one healthy donor with one patient. All of the isolated RNA was reverse transcribed with the High Capacity cDNA Reverse Transcription Kit, so expressed TCRB transcripts were sequenced. Naive, central memory and regulatory T cell samples underwent deep immunoSEQ sequencing, averaging about 3.57 million total reads per sample. Sorted cells were lysed in RLT buffer, and RNA was extracted using DNase-treated RNeasy Micro or Mini kits according to cell number. To prevent cross-contamination, each cell subset was processed individually, whereas patient and healthy donor samples were processed jointly. TCRB sequences were amplified from cDNA with the immunoSEQ multiplex PCR, producing 87-bp fragments spanning the CDR3 region. Sequencing of the amplicons was done on the Illumina HiSeq platform. Per the authors' processing: Synthetic template baselines were used to correct PCR bias computationally, reads within Hamming distance 2 were collapsed, and singletons that could not be merged were discarded. Reads were aligned against IMGT to assign V, D and J genes, CDR3 length and insertions or deletions at six rearrangement sites. Within each subset, clonotype counts were normalized to sorted cell number, after which true diversity and Gini coefficients were computed with the tcR R package. The overlap coefficient, calculated on TCRB nucleotide sequences, was used to quantify repertoire sharing. As a proxy for the pre-selection repertoire, out-of-frame TCRB sequences from naive cells were analyzed. TCRdb limited this immuneACCESS table to in-frame rearrangements with V and J called. A share of clones is missing; checked studies link under half to unresolved V genes, and the rest is unexplained. V and J calls and clone size come straight from that table; D and trimming were deduced from the DNA. The table for this sample lists 280,000 or so clones; about 15% of them were counted only once. The ten top clones hold roughly 0.015% of the sample.

As concerns this clone: Its antigen target is currently unknown. No quality values exist for individual bases; no much larger clone is one base distant.

The specimen was naive CD4+ T cells from blood. The cell subset or site label of this sample denotes: true naive CD4+ T cells. The sequence was collected from a man aged 18 to 30 with type 1 diabetes.

CDR3 loop: CASSTGHNNEQFF. The bases read TGTGCCAGCAGCACCGGACACAACAATGAGCAGTTCTTC. Rearrangement joined TRBV7-7 to TRBJ2-1; the D region possibly corresponds to TRBD1 (5 bases align). The CDR3 runs 13 residues from the cysteine to the phenylalanine. Kept here is only the CDR3 DNA, which spans 39 bases and is read in frame from base 1. For CDR1 and CDR2, the germline V gene (reference sequence) lists SSHAT and FNYEAQ. The junction carries 10 bases between V and J, which are trimmed by 5 bases and 5 bases respectively.